This section outlines one T cell receptor (beta chain) sequence together with its context. Its antigen specificity is not known. An end of the junction differs from the germline gene, which may be a read error. The CDR3 regions of human TCRbeta chains were analyzed by immunosequencing. The original pipeline was this. TCRs in the repertoires were matched against a reference library of SARS-CoV-2-specific TCRs that had been generated with the MIRA antigen-specificity platform. Breadth was defined as the fraction of unique TCRs that were SARS-CoV-2-associated, and depth was defined as the fraction of total T cells that were SARS-CoV-2-associated. Using the MIRA data, every spike-specific TCR was mapped to the spike region that the TCR reacted to and assigned to either a CD4 or a CD8 class. Log10-transformed breadth and depth values were compared by one-way ANOVA with Sidak's multiple comparisons tests. TCRdb provides this immuneACCESS table in a form limited to in-frame rearrangements. Some clones are lacking; in checked studies, under half of them reflect an unresolved V gene, and why the rest are absent is not known. V and J calls and clone size are as listed in that table; D and trimming were resolved from the DNA. Present in this sample are about 120,000 clones, around 94% of which were seen just once. 2.9% of the sample comes from the top ten.

The time point label on this specimen signifies: baseline before first vaccination. Vaccinee samples came from UK trials COV001 and COV002, including a single-blind randomized controlled phase 2/3 trial of AZD1222 (ChAdOx1 nCoV-19) in healthy adults. For TCRbeta chain sequencing, PBMC samples were collected from trial participants at day 0 and at day 28 after the second dose. These data originate in a study of T cell responses to AZD1222 COVID-19 vaccine (dated by TCRdb to the early 2020s). Broadly, across the study: AZD1222 recipients given second doses at about 4 weeks or at about 12 weeks were pooled, since spike-specific TCR depth and breadth were not found to differ between the two schedules. Trial participants were enrolled by age into 18-55, 56-69 and 70-plus year subgroups, with roughly 160, 29 and 62 TCR-sequenced participants respectively. TCR sequencing covered 230 to 250 trial participants: 207 given two doses of AZD1222 and 26 given two doses of MenACWY control vaccine. The investigation overall reported the following: After two AZD1222 doses, spike-specific TCR breadth and depth were significantly higher than at day 0 and than in MenACWY recipients. The 56-69-year group was small, and its depth increase did not reach significance, likely because of low power. No day 14 peak-response samples were available, so repertoires were characterized only after the peak T cell response. Most participants were white British and females outnumbered males, and the authors suggested that clonal diversity may have been underestimated. Epitopes outside the regions mutated in the B.1.351 and B.1.1.7 variants were reportedly recognized by nearly half of the unique spike-specific TCRs. Conclusions about previously exposed vaccinees are limited because only a handful of AZD1222 recipients were SARS-CoV-2 seropositive at baseline. Vaccine-associated CD4 TCRs spanned the whole spike protein, with dominant responses in regions 160-218 and 743-854.

The CDR1 and CDR2 encoded by the germline V gene are MDHEN and SYDVKM. The CDR3, cysteine through phenylalanine, is 15 amino acids long. Only the CDR3 part of the read is kept: 45 bases, read in frame from the first base. The chain couples TRBV28 to TRBJ2-3; 11 bases in between match TRBD1. The sequenced sample was peripheral blood, obtained on day 0 of AZD1222 vaccination. The receptor was isolated from an adult in good health. The nucleotides read TGTGCCAGCAGTTTGGCGAATCTGGACAGGGGGCTCTTGCATTTT. This translates into CASSLANLDRGLLHF.